This T cell receptor beta chain was obtained from a study of OX40 agonist ivuxolimab in advanced cancers. Sequencing was performed with immunoSEQ multiplex PCR; in TCRdb, only in-frame clones are kept and a portion is missing. This table has 30,000 to 45,000 clones, around 77% appearing once. CDR3 length: 14 amino acids. The germline gives CDR1 SEHNR, CDR2 FQNEAQ (reference sequence). With 5 bases removed from V and 9 bases from J, the gap between germline ends came to 16 bases. Material: CD4+ or CD8+ T cells sorted from blood, obtained in a trial of the OX40 agonist ivuxolimab. This clonotype originated in an adult with an advanced solid tumor such as melanoma, head and neck, liver or kidney cancer. This chain joins TRBV7-9 and TRBJ2-2; weak D call: TRBD1 (5 bases). CDR3 bases: TGTGCCAGCAGCCTCGATCCAGGGAACCGGGAGCTGTTTTTT. Its translation: CASSLDPGNRELFF.